The T cell receptor beta chain described here comes from a study of response to subunit inactivated influenza vaccine (dated by TCRdb to between 2017 and 2018). Concerning the study at large: Deep quantitative T cell receptor repertoire profiling was used in the study to track responses to a trivalent subunit inactivated influenza vaccine.

Receptor libraries were prepared by RT-PCR. The sample was run on an Illumina HiSeq 2500. Using fastp trimming at Q25 and MiXCR clonotype assembly, TCRdb reanalyzed the public sequencing data and kept in-frame beta chains. A single entry per CDR3 protein holds the most common genes and DNA from its merged rows. The sample records 450,000 to 600,000 distinct CDR3 sequences, more than 15% of which are singletons. The ten top clones hold less than 4% of the sample. The CDR3 goes from the cysteine to the phenylalanine over 14 residues. The entry retains the CDR3 DNA only, 42 bases that are in frame from base 1. Via the germline V gene (reference sequence), CDR1 is DFQATT and CDR2 SNEGSKA. V and J are trimmed by 5 bases and 0 bases, and the gene matches miss 3 bases of the junction. Study-wide findings and limitations: The authors suggested that each seasonal influenza vaccination may recruit only a limited number of new T cells.

This clonotype showed up many times. It has no known antigen specificity. No base-level quality is on record; no much larger clone is a single base apart. The sequence came from a man aged 45 to 75 who received an inactivated influenza vaccine. Donor details come from another sample of the same person, matched by shared clones. This specimen consisted of CD4+ T cells sorted from PBMCs, obtained roughly 24 months after vaccination. The chain is made from TRBV20-1 and TRBJ2-1; TRBD2 lines up with 8 middle nucleotides. Here the CDR3 is given as CSALSGGSYNEQFF. The DNA is as follows: TGCAGTGCTCTGAGCGGGGGCTCCTACAATGAGCAGTTCTTC.